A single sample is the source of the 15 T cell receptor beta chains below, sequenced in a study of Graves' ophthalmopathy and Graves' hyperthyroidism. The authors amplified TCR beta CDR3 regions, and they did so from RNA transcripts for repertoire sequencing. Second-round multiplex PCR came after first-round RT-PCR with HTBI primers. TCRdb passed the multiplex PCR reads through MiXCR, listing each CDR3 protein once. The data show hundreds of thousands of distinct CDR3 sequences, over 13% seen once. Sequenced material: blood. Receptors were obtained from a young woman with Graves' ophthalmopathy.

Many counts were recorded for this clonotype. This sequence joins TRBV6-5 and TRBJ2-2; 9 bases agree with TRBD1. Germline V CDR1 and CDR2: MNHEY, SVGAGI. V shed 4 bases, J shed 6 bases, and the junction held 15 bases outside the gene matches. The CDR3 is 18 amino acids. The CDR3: CASSLKSGQGSWAGELFF. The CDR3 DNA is TGTGCCAGCAGTTTAAAATCGGGACAGGGCTCTTGGGCCGGGGAGCTGTTTTTT.

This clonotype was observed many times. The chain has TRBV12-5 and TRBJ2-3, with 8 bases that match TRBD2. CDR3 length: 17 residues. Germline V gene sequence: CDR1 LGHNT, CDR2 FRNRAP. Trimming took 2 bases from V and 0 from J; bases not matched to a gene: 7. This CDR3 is CASGLRRSGTSTDTQYF. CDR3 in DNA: TGTGCTAGTGGTTTGCGGCGTAGCGGGACTAGCACAGATACGCAGTATTTT.

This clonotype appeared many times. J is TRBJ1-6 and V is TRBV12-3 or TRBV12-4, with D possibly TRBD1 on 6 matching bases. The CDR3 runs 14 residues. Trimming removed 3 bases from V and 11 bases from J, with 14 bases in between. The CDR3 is CASSLTGKEAPLHF. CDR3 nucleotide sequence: TGTGCCAGCAGTTTGACAGGAAAGGAAGCACCCCTCCACTTT.

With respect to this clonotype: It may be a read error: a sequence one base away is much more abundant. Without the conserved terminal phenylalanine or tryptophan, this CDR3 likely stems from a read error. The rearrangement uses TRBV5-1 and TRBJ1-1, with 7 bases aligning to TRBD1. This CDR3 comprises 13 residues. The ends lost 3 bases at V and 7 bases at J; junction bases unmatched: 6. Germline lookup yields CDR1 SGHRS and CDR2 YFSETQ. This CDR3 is CASSSRQGDEAFS. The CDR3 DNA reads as TGCGCCAGCAGCTCGAGACAGGGTGATGAAGCTTTCTCT.

The CDR3 region has the DNA TGTGCCAGTAGCAAGTTCGGGGCACAAGAGACCCAGTACTTC. This gives the protein CASSKFGAQETQYF. The rearrangement links TRBV19 to TRBJ2-5, with D perhaps being TRBD1 or TRBD2 (5 bases each). The CDR3 is 14 residues long. Trimming removed 6 bases from V and 2 bases from J, with 13 bases in between. Germline V gene sequence: CDR1 LNHDA, CDR2 SQIVND (reference sequence).

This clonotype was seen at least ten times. Here the CDR3 DNA reads TGTGCCAGCAGCGCCCGGACTAGCGGGATTTACGAGCAGTACTTC. Protein product: CASSARTSGIYEQYF. The chain is built from TRBV7-2 and TRBJ2-7; 12 positions match TRBD2. The V gene end was trimmed by 5 bases and the J gene end by 4 bases; junction bases not matched to a gene: 6. The CDR3 length is 15 residues. The germline CDR1 and CDR2 sequences are SGHTA and FQGNSA.

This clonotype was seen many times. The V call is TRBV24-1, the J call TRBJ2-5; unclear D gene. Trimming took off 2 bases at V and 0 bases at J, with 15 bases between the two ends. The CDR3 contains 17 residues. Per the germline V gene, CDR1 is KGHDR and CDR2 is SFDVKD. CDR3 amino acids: CATSDSHLPANQETQYF. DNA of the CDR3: TGTGCCACCAGTGATTCCCACCTCCCAGCCAACCAAGAGACCCAGTACTTC.

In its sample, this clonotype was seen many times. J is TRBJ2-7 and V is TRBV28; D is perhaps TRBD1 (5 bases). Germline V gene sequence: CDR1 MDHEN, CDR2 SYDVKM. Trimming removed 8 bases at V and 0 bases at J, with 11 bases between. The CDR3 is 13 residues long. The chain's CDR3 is CASHDSYSYEQYF. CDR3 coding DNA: TGTGCCAGCCACGACAGTTACTCCTACGAGCAGTACTTC.

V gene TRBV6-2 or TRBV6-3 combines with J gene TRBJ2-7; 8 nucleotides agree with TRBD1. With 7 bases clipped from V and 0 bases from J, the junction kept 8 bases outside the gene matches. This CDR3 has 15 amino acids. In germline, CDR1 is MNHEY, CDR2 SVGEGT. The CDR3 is CASTGTGGSSYEQYF. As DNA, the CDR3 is TGTGCCAGCACCGGAACAGGGGGAAGCTCCTACGAGCAGTACTTC.

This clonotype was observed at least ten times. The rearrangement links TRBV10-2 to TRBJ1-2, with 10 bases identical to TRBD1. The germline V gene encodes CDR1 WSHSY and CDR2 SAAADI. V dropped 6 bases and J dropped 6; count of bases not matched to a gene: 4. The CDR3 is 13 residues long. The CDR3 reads CASSLDRGHGYTF. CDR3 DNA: TGCGCCAGCAGCCTCGACAGGGGGCATGGCTACACCTTC.

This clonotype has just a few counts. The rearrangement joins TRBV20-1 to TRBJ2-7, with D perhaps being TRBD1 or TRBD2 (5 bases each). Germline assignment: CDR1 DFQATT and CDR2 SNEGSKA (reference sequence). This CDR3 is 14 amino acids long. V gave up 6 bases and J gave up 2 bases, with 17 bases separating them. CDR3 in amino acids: CSAPERDGPYEQYF. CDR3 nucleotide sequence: TGCAGTGCACCCGAACGGGACGGACCCTACGAGCAGTACTTC.

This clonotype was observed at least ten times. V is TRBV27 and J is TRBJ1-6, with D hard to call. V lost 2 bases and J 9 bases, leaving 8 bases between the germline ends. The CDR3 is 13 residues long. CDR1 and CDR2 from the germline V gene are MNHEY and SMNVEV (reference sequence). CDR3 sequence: CASSLNWISPLHF. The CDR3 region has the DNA TGTGCCAGCAGTTTAAACTGGATTTCACCCCTCCACTTT.

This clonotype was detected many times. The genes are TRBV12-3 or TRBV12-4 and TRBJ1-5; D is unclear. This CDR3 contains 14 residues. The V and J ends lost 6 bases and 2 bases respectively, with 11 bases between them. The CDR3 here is CASSHGIGNQPQHF. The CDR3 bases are TGTGCCAGCAGCCACGGGATAGGCAATCAGCCCCAGCATTTT.

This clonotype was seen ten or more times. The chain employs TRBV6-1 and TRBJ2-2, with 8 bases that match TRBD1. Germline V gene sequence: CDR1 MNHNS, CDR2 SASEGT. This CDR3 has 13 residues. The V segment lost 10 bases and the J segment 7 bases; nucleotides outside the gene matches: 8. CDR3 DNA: TGTGCCACGAGACAGGGGCTTAACGGGGAGCTGTTTTTT. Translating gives CATRQGLNGELFF.

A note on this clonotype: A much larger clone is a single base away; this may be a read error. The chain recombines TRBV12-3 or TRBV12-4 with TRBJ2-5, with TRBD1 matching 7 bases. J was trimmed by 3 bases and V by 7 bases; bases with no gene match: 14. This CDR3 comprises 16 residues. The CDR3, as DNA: TGTGCCAGCATCCCACCCGGTAGGGGACAGAAAGAGACCCAGTACTTC. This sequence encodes CASIPPGRGQKETQYF.